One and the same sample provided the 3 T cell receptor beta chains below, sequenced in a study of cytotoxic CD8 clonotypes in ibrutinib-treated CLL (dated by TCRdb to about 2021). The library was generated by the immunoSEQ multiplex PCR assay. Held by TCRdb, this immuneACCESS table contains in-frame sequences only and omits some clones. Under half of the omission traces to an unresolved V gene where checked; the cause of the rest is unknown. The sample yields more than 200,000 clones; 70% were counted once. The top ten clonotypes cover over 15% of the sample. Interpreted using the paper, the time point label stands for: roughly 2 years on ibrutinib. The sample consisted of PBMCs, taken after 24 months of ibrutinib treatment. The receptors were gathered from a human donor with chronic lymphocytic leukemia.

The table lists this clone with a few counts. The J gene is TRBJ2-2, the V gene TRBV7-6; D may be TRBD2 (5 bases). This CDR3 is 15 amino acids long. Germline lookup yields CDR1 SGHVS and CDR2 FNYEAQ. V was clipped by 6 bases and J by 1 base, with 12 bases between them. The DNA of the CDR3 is TGTGCCAGCAGACCAGTGAGGGAGAACACCGGGGAGCTGTTTTTT. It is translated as CASRPVRENTGELFF.

The DNA for the CDR3 is TGTGCCAGCAGTGACCAGGGAACACACTACGAGCAGTACTTC. Translation gives CASSDQGTHYEQYF. The chain employs TRBV2 and TRBJ2-7; a possible D gene is TRBD1 (5 bases). The CDR3 has 14 amino acids. The V end lost 3 bases, the J end lost 3 bases, and 12 bases lay between the germline ends. The V gene's germline CDR1 is SNHLY and CDR2 FYNNEI.

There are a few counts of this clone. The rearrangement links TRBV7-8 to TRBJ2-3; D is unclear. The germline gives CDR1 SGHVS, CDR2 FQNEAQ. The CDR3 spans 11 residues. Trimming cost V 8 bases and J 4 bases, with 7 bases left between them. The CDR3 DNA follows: TGTGCCAGCCTCCGTGCAGATACGCAGTATTTT. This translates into CASLRADTQYF.